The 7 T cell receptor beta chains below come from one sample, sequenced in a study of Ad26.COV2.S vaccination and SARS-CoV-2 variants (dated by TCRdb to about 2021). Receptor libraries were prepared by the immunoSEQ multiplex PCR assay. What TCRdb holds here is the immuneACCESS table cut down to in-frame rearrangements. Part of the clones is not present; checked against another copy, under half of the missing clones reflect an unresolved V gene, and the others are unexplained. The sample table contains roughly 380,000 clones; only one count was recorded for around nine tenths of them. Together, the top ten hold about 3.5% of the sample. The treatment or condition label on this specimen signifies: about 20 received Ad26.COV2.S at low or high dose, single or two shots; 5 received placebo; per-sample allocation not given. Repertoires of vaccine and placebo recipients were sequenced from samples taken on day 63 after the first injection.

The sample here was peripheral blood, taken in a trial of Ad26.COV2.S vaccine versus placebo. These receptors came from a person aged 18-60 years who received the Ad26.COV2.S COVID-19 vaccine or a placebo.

The CDR3 here is CASSYAGSSYNEQFF. CDR3 in DNA: TGTGCCAGCAGTTACGCAGGTAGCTCCTACAATGAGCAGTTCTTC. The rearrangement joins TRBV27 to TRBJ2-1, with D unresolved. This CDR3 is built from 15 residues. V gave up 4 bases and J gave up 0 bases, with 10 bases separating them. The V gene's germline CDR1 is MNHEY and CDR2 SMNVEV (reference sequence).

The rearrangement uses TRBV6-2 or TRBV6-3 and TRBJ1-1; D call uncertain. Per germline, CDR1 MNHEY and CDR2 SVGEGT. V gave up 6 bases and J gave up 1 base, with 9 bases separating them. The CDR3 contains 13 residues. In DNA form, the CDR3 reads TGTGCCAGCAGCGTCGTGGAGAACACTGAAGCTTTCTTT. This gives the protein CASSVVENTEAFF.

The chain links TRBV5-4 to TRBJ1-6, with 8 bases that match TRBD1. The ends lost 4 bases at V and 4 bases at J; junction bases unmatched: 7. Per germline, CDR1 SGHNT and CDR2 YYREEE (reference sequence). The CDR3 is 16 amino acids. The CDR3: CASSPGQGSYNSPLHF. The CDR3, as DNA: TGTGCCAGCAGCCCCGGACAGGGATCGTATAATTCACCCCTCCACTTT. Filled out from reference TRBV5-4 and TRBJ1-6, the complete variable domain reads ETGVTQSPTHLIKTRGQQVTLRCSSQSGHNTVSWYQQALGQGPQFIFQYYREEENGRGNFPPRFSGLQFPNYSSELNVNALELDDSALYLCASSPGQGSYNSPLHFGNGTRLTVT.

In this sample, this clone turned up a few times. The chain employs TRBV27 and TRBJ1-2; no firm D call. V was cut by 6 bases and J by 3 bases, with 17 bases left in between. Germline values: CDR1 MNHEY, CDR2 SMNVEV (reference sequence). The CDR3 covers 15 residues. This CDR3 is CASRLEVGNYYGYTF. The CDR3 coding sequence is TGTGCCAGCAGGTTGGAGGTAGGGAACTACTATGGCTACACCTTC.

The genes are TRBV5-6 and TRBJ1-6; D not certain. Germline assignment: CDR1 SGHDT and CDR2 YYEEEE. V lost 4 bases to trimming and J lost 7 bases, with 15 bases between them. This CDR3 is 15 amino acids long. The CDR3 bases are TGTGCCAGCAGCCTCTCAACCCTCCAGAATTCACCCCTCCACTTT. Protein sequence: CASSLSTLQNSPLHF. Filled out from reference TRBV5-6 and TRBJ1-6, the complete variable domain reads DAGVTQSPTHLIKTRGQQVTLRCSPKSGHDTVSWYQQALGQGPQFIFQYYEEEERQRGNFPDRFSGHQFPNYSSELNVNALLLGDSALYLCASSLSTLQNSPLHFGNGTRLTVT.

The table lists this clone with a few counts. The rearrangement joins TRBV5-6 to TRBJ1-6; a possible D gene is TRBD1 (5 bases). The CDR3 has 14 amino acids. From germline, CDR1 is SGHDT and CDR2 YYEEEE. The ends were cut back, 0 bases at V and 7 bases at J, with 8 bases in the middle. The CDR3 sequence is CASSLGRENSPLHF. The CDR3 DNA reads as TGTGCCAGCAGCTTGGGCAGGGAAAATTCACCCCTCCACTTT.

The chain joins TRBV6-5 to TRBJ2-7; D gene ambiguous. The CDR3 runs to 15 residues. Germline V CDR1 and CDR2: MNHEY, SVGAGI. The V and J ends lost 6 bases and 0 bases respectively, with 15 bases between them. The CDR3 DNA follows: TGTGCCAGCAGGAAAGCCTCCAACCCCTCCTACGAGCAGTACTTC. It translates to CASRKASNPSYEQYF.